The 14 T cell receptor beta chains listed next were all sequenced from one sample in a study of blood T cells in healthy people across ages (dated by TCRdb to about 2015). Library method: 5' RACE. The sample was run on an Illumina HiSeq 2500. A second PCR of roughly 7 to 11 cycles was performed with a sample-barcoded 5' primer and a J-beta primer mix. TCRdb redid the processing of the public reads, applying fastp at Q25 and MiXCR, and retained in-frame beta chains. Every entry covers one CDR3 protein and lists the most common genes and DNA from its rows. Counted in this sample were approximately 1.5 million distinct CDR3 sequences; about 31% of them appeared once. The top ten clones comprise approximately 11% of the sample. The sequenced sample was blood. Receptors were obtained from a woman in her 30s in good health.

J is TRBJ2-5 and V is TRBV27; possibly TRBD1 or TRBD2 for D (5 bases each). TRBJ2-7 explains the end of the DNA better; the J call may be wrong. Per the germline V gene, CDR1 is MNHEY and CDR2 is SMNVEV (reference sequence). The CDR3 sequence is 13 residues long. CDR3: CASSPGRGSEQYF. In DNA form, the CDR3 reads TGTGCCAGCAGTCCGGGACGGGGATCCGAGCAGTACTTC.

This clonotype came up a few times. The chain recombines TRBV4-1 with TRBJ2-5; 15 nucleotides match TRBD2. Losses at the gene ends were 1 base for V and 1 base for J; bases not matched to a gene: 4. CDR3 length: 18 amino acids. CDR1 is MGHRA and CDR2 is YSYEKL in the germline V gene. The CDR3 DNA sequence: TGCGCCAGCAGCCAAGTCCCGGGACTAGCGGGGGGCCAAGAGACCCAGTACTTC. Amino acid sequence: CASSQVPGLAGGQETQYF.

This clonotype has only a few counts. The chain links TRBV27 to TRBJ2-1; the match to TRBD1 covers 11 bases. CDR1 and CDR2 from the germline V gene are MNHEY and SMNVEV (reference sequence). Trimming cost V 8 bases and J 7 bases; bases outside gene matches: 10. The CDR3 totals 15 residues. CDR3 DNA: TGTGCCAGCGTCGCCGGGACAGGGGGAGTGAATGAGCAGTTCTTC. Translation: CASVAGTGGVNEQFF.

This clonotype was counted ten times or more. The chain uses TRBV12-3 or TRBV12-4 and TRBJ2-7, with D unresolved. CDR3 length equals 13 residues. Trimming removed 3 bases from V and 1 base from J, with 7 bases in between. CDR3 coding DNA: TGTGCCAGCAGTTTCGCAGTTTCCTACGAGCAGTACTTC. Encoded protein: CASSFAVSYEQYF.

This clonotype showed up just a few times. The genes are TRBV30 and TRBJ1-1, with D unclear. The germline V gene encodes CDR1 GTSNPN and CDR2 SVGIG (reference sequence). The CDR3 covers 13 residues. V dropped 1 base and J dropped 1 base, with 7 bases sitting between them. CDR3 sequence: CAWSAGRNTEAFF. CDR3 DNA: TGTGCCTGGAGTGCCGGACGGAACACTGAAGCTTTCTTT.

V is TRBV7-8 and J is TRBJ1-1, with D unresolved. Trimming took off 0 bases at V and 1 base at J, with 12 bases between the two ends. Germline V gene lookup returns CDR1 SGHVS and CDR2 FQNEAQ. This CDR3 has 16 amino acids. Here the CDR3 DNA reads TGTGCCAGCAGCTTAGCGTTAGGCAGGACGAACACTGAAGCTTTCTTT. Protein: CASSLALGRTNTEAFF.

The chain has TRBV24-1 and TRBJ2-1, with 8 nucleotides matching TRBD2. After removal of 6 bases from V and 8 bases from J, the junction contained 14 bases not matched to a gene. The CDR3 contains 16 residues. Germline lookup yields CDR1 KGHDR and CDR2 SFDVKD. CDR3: CATSPRTGTSIYEQFF. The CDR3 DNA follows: TGTGCCACCAGTCCCCGTACCGGGACTAGTATCTATGAGCAGTTCTTC.

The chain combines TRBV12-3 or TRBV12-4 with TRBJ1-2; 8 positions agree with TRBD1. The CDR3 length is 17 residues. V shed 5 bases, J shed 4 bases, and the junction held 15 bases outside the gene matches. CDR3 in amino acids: CASSLPGQALGVYGYTF. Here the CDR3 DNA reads TGTGCCAGCAGTCTTCCGGGACAGGCTTTAGGAGTCTATGGCTACACCTTC.

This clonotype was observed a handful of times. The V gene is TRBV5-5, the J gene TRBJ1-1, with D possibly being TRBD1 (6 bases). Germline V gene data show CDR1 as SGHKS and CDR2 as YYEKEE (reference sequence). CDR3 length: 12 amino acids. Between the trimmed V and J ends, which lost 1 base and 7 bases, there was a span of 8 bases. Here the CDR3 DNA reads TGTGCCAGCAGCTTGACAGGGTATGAAGCTTTCTTT. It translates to CASSLTGYEAFF.

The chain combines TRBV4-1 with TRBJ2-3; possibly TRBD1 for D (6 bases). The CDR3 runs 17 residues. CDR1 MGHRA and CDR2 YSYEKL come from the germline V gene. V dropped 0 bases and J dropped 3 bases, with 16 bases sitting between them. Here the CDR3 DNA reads TGCGCCAGCAGCCAAGATAGTGGGCAGGGGATGACAGATACGCAGTATTTT. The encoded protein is CASSQDSGQGMTDTQYF.

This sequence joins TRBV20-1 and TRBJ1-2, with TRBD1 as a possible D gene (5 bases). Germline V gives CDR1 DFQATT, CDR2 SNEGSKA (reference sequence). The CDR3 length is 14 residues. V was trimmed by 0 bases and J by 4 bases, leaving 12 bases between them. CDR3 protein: CSARDPVDSYGYTF. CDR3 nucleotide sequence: TGCAGTGCTAGAGATCCCGTAGACAGCTATGGCTACACCTTC.

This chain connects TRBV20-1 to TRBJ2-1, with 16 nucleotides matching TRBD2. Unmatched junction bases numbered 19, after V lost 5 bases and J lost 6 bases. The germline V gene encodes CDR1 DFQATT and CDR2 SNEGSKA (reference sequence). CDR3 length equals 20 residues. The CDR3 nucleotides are TGCAGTGCTGGCGGAACCCTGGGACTAGCGGGGGGGCAATGGGGCAATGAGCAGTTCTTC. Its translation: CSAGGTLGLAGGQWGNEQFF.

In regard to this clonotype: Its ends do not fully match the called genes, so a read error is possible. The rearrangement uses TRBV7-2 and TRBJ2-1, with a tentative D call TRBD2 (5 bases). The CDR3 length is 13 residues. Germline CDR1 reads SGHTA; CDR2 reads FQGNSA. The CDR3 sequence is CASSLSVGNEQLF. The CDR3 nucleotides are TGTGCCAGCAGCCTTTCGGTCGGGAATGAGCAGCTCTTC.

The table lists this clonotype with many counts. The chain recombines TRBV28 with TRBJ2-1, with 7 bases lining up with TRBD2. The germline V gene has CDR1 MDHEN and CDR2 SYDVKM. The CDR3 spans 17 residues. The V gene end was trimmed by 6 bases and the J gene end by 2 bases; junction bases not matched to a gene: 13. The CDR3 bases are TGTGCCAGCAGCCACCTTCAAGGGAGCGGGGCCTACAATGAGCAGTTCTTC. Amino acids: CASSHLQGSGAYNEQFF.